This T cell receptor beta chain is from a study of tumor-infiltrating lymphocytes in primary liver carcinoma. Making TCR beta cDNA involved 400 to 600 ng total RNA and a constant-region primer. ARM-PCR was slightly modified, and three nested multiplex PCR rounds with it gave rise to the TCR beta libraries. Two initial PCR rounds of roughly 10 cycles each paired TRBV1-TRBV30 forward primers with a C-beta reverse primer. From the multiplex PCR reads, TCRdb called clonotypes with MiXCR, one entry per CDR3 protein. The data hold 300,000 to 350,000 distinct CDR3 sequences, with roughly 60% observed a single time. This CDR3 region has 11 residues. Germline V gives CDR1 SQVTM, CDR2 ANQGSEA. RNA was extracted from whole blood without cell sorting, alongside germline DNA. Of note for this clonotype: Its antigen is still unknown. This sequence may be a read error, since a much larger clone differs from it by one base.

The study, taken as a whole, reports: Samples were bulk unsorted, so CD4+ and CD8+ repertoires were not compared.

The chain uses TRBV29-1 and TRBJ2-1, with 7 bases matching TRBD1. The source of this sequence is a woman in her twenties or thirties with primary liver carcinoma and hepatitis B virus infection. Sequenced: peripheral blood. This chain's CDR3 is CGAYRGDEQFF. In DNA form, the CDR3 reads TGCGGCGCTTACAGGGGCGATGAGCAGTTCTTC.